These T cell receptor beta chains were read from a single sample in a study of human T cells and chemical hapten exposure. TCRdb called the RACE reads again in MiXCR, with one record for every CDR3 protein. The sample has fewer than 400,000 distinct CDR3 sequences; around 7% are singletons. The sample was whole blood, taken in connection with sensitization to the hapten diphenylcyclopropenone (DPC). The receptors here all came from a woman aged 18-29 years with alopecia areata. Some clones in this sample may be carry-over from other donors' samples. CDR3s leave out the opening cysteine and the closing phenylalanine or tryptophan.

TRBJ1-1	TRBV9	ASSVGDRVPRGNTEAF
TRBJ2-1	TRBV4-3	ASSQALRTGARNEQF
TRBJ2-3	TRBV6-2/TRBV6-3	ASSYTGYTDTQY
TRBJ2-7	TRBV6-2/TRBV6-3	ASSYTTVRTYEQY
TRBJ2-5	TRBV19	ASSGLAAPETQY
TRBJ1-2	TRBV5-1	ASSPPGSDYGYT
TRBJ2-1	TRBV5-1	ASSLLIDGEQF
TRBJ1-2	TRBV7-2	ASSLVAGQGANYGYT
TRBJ2-1	TRBV12-3/TRBV12-4	ASSSGTSGGQSREF
TRBJ2-2	TRBV6-2/TRBV6-3	ASRKHSGELF
TRBJ1-5	TRBV28	ASLGPRRQPQH
TRBJ1-5	TRBV7-9	ASSLEGGSNQPQH
TRBJ2-3	TRBV7-9	ASRPGQGWDTQY
TRBJ2-2	TRBV5-6	ASTNWGGPNTGELF
TRBJ2-5	TRBV28	ATSGSHQETQY
TRBJ1-1	TRBV3-1	ASSQSRAVSAF
TRBJ1-5	TRBV6-5	ASSIVYSNQPQH
TRBJ1-5	TRBV6-1	ASSGYIQPQH
TRBJ2-7	TRBV18	ASSTDRTGPWYEQY
TRBJ1-5	TRBV29-1	SVAEQGAQGNQPQH
TRBJ2-3	TRBV6-2/TRBV6-3	ASSYSFLAGGHYSTDTQY
TRBJ2-3	TRBV9	ASSQGQATLDTQY
TRBJ1-1	TRBV7-6	ASSLTGESFPPPNTEAF
TRBJ2-7	TRBV14	ASSQVTSSYEQY
TRBJ2-1	TRBV19	ASSRQDNYNEQF
TRBJ2-5	TRBV12-3/TRBV12-4	ASSLVVETQY
TRBJ1-1	TRBV12-3/TRBV12-4	ASSLQGKSRAF
TRBJ2-7	TRBV18	ASSRDRGPYEQY
TRBJ2-3	TRBV5-1	ASSLSQEVAEYTQY
TRBJ2-5	TRBV10-3	AIRPSSRGETQY
TRBJ1-2	TRBV27	ASSSTTGSAVYYGYT
TRBJ2-2	TRBV29-1	SVAEVRTGELF
TRBJ2-1	TRBV2	ASSGGVGKAGYNEQF
TRBJ2-7	TRBV15	ATSKTGTGDNEQY
TRBJ1-1	TRBV2	ASTGQRNTEAF
TRBJ1-2	TRBV18	ASSPRTGTVYGYT
TRBJ2-5	TRBV29-1	SAKDRDSQLETQY
TRBJ2-1	TRBV20-1	SALGLAGPSYNEQF
TRBJ2-3	TRBV10-2	ASSPQGESTDTQY